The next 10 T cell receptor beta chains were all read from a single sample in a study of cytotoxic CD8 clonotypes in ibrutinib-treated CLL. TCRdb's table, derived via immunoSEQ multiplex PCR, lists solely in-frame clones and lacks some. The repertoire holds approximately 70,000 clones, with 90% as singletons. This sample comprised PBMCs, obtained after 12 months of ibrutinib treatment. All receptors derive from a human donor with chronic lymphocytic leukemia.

The CDR3, as DNA: TGTGCCAGCAGTTTATCTAGGGCGGACACCATATATTTT. Amino acid sequence: CASSLSRADTIYF. J is TRBJ1-3 and V is TRBV27; D not certain. The CDR3 spans 13 residues. Per germline, CDR1 MNHEY and CDR2 SMNVEV (reference sequence). V lost 0 bases and J lost 8, with 8 bases in between.

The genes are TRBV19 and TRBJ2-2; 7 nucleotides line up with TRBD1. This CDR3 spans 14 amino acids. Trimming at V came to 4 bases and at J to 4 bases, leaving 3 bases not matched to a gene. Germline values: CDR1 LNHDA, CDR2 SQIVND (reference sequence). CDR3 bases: TGTGCCAGTAGTACCCCAGGGGGCACCGGGGAGCTGTTTTTT. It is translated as CASSTPGGTGELFF.

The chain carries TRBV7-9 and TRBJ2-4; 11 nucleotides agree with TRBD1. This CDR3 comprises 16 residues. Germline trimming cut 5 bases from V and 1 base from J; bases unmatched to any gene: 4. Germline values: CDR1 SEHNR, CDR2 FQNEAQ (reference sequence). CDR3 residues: CASSPGQGAAKNIQYF. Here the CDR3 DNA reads TGTGCCAGCAGCCCCGGACAGGGGGCGGCCAAAAACATTCAGTACTTC.

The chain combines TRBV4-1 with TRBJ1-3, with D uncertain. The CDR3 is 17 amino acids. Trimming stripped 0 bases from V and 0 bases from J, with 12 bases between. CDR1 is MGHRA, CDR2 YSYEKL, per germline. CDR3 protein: CASSQDLWLTSGNTIYF. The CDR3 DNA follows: TGCGCCAGCAGCCAAGATTTGTGGCTGACCTCTGGAAACACCATATATTTT.

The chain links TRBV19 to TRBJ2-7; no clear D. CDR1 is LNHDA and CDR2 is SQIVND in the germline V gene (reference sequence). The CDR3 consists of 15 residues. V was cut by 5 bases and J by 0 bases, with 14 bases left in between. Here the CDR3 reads CASSSSQPSSYEQYF. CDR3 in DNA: TGTGCCAGTAGTTCAAGCCAACCAAGCTCCTACGAGCAGTACTTC.

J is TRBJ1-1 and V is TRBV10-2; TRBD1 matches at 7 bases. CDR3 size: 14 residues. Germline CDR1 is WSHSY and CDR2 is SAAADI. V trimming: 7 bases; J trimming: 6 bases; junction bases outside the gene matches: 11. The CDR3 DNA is TGCGCCAGCATTGACGACAGGGAATTATCTGAAGCTTTCTTT. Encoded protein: CASIDDRELSEAFF.

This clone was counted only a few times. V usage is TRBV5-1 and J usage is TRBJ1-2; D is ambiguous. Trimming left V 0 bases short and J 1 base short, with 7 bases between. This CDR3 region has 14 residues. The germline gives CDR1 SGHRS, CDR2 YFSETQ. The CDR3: CASSLDSINYGYTF. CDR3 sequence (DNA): TGCGCCAGCAGCTTGGACAGTATTAACTATGGCTACACCTTC.

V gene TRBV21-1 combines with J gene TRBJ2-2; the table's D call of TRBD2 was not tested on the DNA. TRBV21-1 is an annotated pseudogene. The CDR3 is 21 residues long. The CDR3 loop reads CASSKGRLAGGPDRVTGELFF. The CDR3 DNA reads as TGTGCCAGCAGCAAAGGACGACTAGCGGGAGGGCCTGATCGGGTCACCGGGGAGCTGTTTTTT.

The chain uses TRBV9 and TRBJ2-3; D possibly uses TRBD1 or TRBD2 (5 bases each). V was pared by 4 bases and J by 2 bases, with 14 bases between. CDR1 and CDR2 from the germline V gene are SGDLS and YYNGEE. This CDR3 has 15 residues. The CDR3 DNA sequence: TGTGCCAGCAGCACCGAGGGGTTCCCCACAGATACGCAGTATTTT. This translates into CASSTEGFPTDTQYF.

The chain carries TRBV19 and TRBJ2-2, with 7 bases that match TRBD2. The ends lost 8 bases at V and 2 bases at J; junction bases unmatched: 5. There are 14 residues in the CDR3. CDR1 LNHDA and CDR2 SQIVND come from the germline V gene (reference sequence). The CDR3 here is CASSRGGNTGELFF. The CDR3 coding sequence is TGTGCCAGTTCCCGCGGGGGAAACACCGGGGAGCTGTTTTTT.